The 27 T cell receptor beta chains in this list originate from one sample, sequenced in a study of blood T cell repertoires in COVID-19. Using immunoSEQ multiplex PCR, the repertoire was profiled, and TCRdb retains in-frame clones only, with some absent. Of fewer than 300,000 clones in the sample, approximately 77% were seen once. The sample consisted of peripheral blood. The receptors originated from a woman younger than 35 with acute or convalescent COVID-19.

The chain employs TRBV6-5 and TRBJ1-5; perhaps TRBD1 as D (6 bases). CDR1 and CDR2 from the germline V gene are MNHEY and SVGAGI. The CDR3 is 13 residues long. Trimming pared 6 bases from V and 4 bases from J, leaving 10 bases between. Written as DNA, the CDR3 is TGTGCCAGCAGAGTCGGACAGAATCAGCCCCAGCATTTT. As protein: CASRVGQNQPQHF.

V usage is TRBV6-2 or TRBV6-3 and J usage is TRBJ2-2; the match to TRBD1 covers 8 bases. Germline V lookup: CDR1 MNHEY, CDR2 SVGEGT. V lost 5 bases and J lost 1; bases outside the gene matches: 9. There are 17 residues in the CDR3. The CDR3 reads CASSTRLGQGNTGELFF. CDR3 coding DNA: TGTGCCAGCAGTACCCGCCTAGGACAGGGGAACACCGGGGAGCTGTTTTTT.

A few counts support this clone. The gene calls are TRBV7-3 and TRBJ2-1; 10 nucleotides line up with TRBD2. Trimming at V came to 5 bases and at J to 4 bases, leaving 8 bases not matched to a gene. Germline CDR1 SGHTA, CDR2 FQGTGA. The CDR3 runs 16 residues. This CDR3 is CASSPPGLAAYNEQFF. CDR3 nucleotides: TGTGCCAGCAGCCCCCCCGGACTAGCGGCATACAATGAGCAGTTCTTC.

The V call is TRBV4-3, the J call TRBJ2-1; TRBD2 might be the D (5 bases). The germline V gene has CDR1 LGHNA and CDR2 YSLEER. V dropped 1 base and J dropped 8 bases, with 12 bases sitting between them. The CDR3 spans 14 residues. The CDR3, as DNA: TGCGCCAGCAGCCAAGTTAGCGCCCAGGATGAGCAGTTCTTC. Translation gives CASSQVSAQDEQFF.

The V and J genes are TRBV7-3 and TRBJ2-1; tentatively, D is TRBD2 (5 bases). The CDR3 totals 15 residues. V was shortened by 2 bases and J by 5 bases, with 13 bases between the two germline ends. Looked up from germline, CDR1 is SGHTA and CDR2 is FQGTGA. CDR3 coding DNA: TGTGCCAGCAGCTTAGAAGGGAGACCCCACAATGAGCAGTTCTTC. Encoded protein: CASSLEGRPHNEQFF.

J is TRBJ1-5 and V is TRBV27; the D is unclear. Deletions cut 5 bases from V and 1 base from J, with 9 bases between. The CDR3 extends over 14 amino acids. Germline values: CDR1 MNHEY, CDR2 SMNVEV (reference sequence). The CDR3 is CASSPMGSNQPQHF. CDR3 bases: TGTGCCAGCAGTCCCATGGGCAGCAATCAGCCCCAGCATTTT.

CDR3 residues: CASSPDGGLAGYFQETQYF. DNA of the CDR3: TGTGCCAGCTCGCCGGACGGGGGGCTAGCGGGGTATTTCCAAGAGACCCAGTACTTC. This chain links TRBV18 with TRBJ2-5, with TRBD2 matching over 9 bases. Unmatched junction bases numbered 18, after V lost 6 bases and J lost 1 base. This CDR3 spans 19 amino acids. The germline V gene encodes CDR1 KGHSH and CDR2 LQKENI.

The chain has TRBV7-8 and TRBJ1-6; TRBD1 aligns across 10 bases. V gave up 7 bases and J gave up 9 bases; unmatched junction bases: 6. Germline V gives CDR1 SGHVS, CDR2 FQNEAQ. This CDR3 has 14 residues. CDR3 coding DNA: TGTGCCAGCACCGACGGGACAGGGGTTTCACCCCTCCACTTT. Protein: CASTDGTGVSPLHF.

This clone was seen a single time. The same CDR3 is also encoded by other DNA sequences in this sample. The CDR3 nucleotides read TGTGCCAGCTCACCACCGGGACAGGGCAATGAAAAACTGTTTTTT. This gives the protein CASSPPGQGNEKLFF. This chain joins TRBV18 and TRBJ1-4, with 9 nucleotides matching TRBD1. The CDR3 extends over 15 amino acids. V was pared by 0 bases and J by 5 bases, with 1 base of the junction left unmatched. Germline lookup yields CDR1 KGHSH and CDR2 LQKENI. Drawing the rest from reference TRBV18 and TRBJ1-4, the complete variable domain is NAGVMQNPRHLVRRRGQEARLRCSPMKGHSHVYWYRQLPEEGLKFMVYLQKENIIDESGMPKERFSAEFPKEGPSILRIQQVVRGDSAAYFCASSPPGQGNEKLFFGSGTQLSVL.

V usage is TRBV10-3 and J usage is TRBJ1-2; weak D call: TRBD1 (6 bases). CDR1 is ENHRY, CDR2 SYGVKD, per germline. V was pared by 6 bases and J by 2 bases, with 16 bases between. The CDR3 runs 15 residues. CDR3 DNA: TGTGCCATCAGCAAAGGACAGATAGCAAACTATGGCTACACCTTC. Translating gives CAISKGQIANYGYTF.

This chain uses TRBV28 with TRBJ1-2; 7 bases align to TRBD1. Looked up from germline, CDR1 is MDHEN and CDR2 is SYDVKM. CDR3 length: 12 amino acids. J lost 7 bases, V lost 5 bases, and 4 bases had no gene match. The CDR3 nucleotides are TGTGCCAGCAGTCAGGGGGTCAGTGGCTACACCTTC. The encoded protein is CASSQGVSGYTF.

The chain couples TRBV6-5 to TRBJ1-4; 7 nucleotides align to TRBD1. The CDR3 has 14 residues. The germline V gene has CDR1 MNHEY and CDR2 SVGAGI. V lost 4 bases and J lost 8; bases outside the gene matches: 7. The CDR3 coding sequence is TGTGCCAGCAGTTTACAGGGACAGTGGGAAAAACTGTTTTTT. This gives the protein CASSLQGQWEKLFF.

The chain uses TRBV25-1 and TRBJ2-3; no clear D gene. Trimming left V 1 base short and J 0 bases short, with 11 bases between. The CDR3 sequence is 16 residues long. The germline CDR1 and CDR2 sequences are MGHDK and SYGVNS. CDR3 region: CASSESLGRSTDTQYF. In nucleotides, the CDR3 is TGTGCCAGCAGTGAATCCCTCGGCAGGAGCACAGATACGCAGTATTTT.

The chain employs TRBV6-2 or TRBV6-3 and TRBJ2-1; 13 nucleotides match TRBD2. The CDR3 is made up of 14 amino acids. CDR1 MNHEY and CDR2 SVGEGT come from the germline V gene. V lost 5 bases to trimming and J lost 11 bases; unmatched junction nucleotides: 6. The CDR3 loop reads CASSTGTSGKQQFF. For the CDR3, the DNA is TGTGCCAGCAGTACTGGGACTAGCGGGAAACAGCAGTTCTTC.

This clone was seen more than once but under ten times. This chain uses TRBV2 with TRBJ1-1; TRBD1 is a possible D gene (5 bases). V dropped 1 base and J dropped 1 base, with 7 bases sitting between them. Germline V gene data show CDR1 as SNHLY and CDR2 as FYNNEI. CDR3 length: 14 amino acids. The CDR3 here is CASSEGRENTEAFF. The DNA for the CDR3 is TGTGCCAGCAGTGAAGGCAGGGAGAACACTGAAGCTTTCTTT.

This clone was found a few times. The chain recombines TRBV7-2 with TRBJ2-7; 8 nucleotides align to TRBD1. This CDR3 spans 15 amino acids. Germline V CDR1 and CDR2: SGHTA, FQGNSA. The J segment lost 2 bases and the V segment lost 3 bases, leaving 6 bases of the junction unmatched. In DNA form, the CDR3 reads TGTGCCAGCAGCTTCACGTCACAGGGGGCCTACGAGCAGTACTTC. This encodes CASSFTSQGAYEQYF.

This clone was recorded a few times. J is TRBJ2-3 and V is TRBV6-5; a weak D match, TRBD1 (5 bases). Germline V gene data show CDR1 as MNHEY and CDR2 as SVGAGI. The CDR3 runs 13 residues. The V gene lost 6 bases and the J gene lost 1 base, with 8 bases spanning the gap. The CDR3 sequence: CASRKTGTDTQYF. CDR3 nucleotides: TGTGCCAGCAGGAAGACAGGCACAGATACGCAGTATTTT.

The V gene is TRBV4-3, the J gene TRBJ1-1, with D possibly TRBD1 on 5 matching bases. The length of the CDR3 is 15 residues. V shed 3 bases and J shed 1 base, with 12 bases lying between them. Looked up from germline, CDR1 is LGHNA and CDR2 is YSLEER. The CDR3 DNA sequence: TGCGCCAGCAGCCAGATTACACAGGAGAACACTGAAGCTTTCTTT. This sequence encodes CASSQITQENTEAFF.

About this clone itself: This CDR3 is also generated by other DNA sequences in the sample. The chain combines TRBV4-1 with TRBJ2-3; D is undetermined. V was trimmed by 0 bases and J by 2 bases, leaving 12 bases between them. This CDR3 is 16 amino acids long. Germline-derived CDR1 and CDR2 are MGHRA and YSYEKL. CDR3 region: CASSQEARPSTDTQYF. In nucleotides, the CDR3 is TGCGCCAGCAGCCAAGAGGCCAGGCCTTCCACAGATACGCAGTATTTT.

CDR3 in amino acids: CASSHDERRSDYPDHNEQFF. For the CDR3, the DNA is TGTGCCAGCAGCCATGACGAACGGAGGTCCGACTACCCAGATCACAATGAGCAGTTCTTC. This chain uses TRBV3-1 (or the pseudogene TRBV3-2) with TRBJ2-1; D perhaps matches TRBD2 (5 bases). CDR3 length: 20 amino acids. Trimming cost V 3 bases and J 5 bases, with 29 bases left between them. Germline CDR1 LGHDT, CDR2 YNNKEL (reference sequence).

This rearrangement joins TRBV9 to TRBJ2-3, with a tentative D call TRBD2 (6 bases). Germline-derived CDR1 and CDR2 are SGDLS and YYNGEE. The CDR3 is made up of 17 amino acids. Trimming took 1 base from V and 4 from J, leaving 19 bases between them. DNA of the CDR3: TGTGCCAGCAGCGTACGGTTCGGGAGAGTGTCCCCAGATACGCAGTATTTT. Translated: CASSVRFGRVSPDTQYF.

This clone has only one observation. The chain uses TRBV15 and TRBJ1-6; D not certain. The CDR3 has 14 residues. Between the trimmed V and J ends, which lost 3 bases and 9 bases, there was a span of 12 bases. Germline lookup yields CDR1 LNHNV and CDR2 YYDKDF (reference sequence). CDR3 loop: CATSSDRTGSPLHF. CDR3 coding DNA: TGTGCCACCAGCAGTGACCGAACGGGTTCACCCCTCCACTTT.

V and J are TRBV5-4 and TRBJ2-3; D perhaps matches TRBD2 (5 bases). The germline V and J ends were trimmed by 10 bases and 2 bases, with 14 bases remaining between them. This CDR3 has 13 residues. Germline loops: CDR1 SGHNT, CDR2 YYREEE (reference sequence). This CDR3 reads CAGRLHPTDTQYF. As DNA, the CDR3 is TGTGCCGGCCGACTACACCCCACAGATACGCAGTATTTT.

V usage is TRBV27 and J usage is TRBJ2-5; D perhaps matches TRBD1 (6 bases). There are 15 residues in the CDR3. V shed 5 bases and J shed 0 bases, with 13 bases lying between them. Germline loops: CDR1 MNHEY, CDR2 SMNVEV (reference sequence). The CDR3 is CASSPIQGHQETQYF. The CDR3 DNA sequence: TGTGCCAGCAGTCCTATACAGGGCCACCAAGAGACCCAGTACTTC.

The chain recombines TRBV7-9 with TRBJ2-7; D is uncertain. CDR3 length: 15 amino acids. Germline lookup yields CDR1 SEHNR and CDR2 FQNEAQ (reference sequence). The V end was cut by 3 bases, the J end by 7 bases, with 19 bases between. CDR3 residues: CASSFPMTNLKEQYF. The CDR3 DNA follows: TGTGCCAGCAGCTTCCCTATGACAAACCTTAAGGAGCAGTACTTC.

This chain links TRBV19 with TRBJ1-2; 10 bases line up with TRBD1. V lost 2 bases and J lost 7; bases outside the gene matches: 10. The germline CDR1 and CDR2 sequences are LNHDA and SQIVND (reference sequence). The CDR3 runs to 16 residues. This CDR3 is CASSISRTGGRFGYTF. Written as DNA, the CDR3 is TGTGCCAGTAGTATAAGTAGGACAGGGGGAAGATTTGGCTACACCTTC.

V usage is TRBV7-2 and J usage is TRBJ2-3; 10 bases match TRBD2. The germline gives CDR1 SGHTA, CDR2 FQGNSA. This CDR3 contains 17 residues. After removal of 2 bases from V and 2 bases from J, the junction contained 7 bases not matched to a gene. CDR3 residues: CASSLSLLAGATDTQYF. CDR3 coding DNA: TGTGCCAGCAGCTTAAGTCTCCTAGCGGGAGCCACAGATACGCAGTATTTT.